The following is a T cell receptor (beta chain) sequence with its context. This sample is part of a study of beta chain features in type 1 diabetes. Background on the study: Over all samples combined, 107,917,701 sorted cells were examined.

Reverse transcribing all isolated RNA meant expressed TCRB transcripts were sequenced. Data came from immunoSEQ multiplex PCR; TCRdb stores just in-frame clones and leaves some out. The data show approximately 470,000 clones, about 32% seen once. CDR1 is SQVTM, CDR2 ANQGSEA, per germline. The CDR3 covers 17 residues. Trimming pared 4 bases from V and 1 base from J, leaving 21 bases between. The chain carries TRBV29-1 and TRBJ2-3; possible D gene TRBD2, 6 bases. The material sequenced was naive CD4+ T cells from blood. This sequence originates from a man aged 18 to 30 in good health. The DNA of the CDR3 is TGCAGCGTTGGACCCGTTTTTGGGGACTTGGGCACAGATACGCAGTATTTT. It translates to CSVGPVFGDLGTDTQYF.